Detailed here is one T cell receptor beta chain. The data were obtained in a study of PD-1 blockade in classical Hodgkin lymphoma. Relapse was seen in all patients after autologous stem cell transplantation, and brentuximab vedotin exposure was variable. Deletions cut 0 bases from V and 1 base from J, with 1 base between. The CDR3 is 13 amino acids. Germline CDR1 SGHDT, CDR2 YYEEEE. Assay: immunoSEQ multiplex PCR; the TCRdb copy retains only in-frame clones and omits some. The sample shows 30,000 to 45,000 clones, 87% of them seen only once. This receptor was obtained from a human donor with classical Hodgkin lymphoma. This specimen consisted of peripheral blood mononuclear cells (PBMCs), obtained at baseline. V and J are TRBV5-6 and TRBJ2-2; D remains ambiguous. The CDR3 DNA follows: TGTGCCAGCAGCTTGGGGAACACCGGGGAGCTGTTTTTT. This codes for CASSLGNTGELFF.